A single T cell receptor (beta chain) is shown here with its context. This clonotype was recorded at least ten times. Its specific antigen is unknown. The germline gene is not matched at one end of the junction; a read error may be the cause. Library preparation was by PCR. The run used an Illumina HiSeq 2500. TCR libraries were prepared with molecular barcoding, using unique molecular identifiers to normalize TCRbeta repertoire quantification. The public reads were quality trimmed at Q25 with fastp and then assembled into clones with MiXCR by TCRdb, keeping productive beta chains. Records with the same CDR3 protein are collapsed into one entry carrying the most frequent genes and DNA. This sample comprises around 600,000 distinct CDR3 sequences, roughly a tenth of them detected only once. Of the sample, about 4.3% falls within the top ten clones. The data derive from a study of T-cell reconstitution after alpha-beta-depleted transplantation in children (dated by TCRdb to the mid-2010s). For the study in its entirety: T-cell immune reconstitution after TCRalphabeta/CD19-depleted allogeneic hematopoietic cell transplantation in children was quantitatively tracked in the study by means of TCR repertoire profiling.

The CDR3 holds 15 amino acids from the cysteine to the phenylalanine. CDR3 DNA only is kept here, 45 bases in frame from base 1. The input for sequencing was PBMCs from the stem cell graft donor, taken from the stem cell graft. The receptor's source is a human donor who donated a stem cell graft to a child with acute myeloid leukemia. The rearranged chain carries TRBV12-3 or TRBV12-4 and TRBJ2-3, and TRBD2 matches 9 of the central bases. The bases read TGCGCCAGCAGCCTGCGGACTAGCGGCACAGATACGCAGTATTTT. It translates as CASSLRTSGTDTQYF.